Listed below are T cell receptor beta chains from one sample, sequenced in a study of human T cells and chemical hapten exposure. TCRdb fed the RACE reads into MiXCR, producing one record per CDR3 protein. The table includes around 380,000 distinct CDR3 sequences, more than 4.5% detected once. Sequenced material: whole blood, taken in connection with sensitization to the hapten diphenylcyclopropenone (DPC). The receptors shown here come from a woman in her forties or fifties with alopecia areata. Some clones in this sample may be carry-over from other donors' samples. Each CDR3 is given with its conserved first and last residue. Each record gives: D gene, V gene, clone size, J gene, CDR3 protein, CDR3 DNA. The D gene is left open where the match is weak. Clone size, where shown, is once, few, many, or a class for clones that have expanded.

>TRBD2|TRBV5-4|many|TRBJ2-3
CASSRGTSGGPTDTQYF
TGTGCCAGCAGCCGGGGGACTAGCGGGGGACCCACAGATACGCAGTATTTT
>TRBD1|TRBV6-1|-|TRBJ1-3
CASGHPGQGGTIYF
TGTGCCAGCGGACATCCGGGACAGGGAGGAACCATATATTTT
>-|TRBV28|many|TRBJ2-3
CASSSPTGHTDTQYF
TGTGCCAGCAGTTCTCCGACAGGCCACACAGATACGCAGTATTTT
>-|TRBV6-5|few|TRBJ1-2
CASSDFPAYGYTF
TGTGCCAGCAGTGATTTCCCGGCCTATGGCTACACCTTC
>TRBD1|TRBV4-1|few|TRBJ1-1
CASSPQTGGFTEAFF
TGCGCCAGCAGCCCACAAACAGGGGGCTTTACTGAAGCTTTCTTT
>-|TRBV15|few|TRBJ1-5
CATSPGASVRHF
TGTGCCACCAGCCCTGGGGCATCGGTTCGTCATTTT
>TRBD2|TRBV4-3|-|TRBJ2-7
CASSQDVSGRAQADEQYF
TGCGCCAGCAGCCAAGATGTTAGCGGGAGGGCCCAGGCCGACGAGCAGTACTTC
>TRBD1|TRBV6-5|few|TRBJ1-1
CASNPGQGATEAFF
TGTGCCAGCAATCCGGGACAGGGGGCAACTGAAGCTTTCTTT
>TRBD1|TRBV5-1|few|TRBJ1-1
CASSSQGRVTEAFF
TGCGCCAGCAGCTCACAGGGGCGAGTTACTGAAGCTTTCTTT
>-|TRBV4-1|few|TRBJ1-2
CASSQGSRTAFYGYTF
TGCGCCAGCAGCCAAGGTAGCAGGACAGCCTTCTATGGCTACACCTTC
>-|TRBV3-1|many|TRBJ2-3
CASRLRGGGADTQYF
TGTGCCAGCAGGCTCCGGGGCGGGGGCGCAGATACGCAGTATTTT
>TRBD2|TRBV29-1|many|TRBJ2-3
CSELADTDTQYF
TGCAGCGAGCTAGCGGACACAGATACGCAGTATTTT
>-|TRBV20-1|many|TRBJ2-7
CSATHRASEQYF
TGCAGTGCCACCCATCGGGCGAGCGAGCAGTACTTC
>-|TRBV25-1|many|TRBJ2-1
CASSMETLGDNEQFF
TGTGCCAGCAGTATGGAAACTCTCGGGGACAATGAGCAGTTCTTC
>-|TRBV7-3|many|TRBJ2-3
CASSSPGGPGDTQYF
TGTGCCAGCAGCTCTCCCGGGGGCCCTGGGGATACGCAGTATTTT
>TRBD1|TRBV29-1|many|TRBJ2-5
CSVEDPFQGVQETQYF
TGCAGCGTTGAAGACCCATTCCAGGGGGTACAAGAGACCCAGTACTTC
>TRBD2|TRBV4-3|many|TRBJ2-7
CASSQAPPTSGSYEQYF
TGCGCCAGCAGCCAGGCTCCGCCCACTAGCGGGAGTTACGAGCAGTACTTC
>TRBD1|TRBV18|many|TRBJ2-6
CASSFKQGSGANVLTF
TGTGCCAGCTCATTTAAACAGGGGTCTGGGGCCAACGTCCTGACTTTC
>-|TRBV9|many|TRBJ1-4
CASSVRTAANEKLFF
TGTGCCAGCAGCGTGAGGACAGCAGCTAATGAAAAACTGTTTTTT
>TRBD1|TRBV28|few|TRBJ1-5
CASSAGTGANQPQHF
TGTGCCAGCAGTGCGGGGACAGGTGCCAATCAGCCCCAGCATTTT
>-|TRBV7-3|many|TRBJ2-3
CASSPTGFGTDTQYF
TGTGCCAGCAGCCCCACAGGGTTTGGCACAGATACGCAGTATTTT
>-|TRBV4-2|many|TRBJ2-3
CASSQEARTRDTQYF
TGTGCCAGCAGCCAAGAAGCTAGGACCCGCGATACGCAGTATTTT
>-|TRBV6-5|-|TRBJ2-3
CASGRISTDTQYF
TGTGCCAGCGGGAGGATTAGCACAGATACGCAGTATTTT
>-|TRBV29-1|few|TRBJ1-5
CSVLRGNQPQHF
TGCAGCGTTCTCCGGGGCAATCAGCCCCAGCATTTT
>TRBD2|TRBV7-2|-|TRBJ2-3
CASSRPLAGELTDTQYF
TGTGCCAGCAGCCGCCCTCTAGCGGGAGAACTCACAGATACGCAGTATTTT
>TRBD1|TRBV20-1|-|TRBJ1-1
CSARDPDRGRGTEAFF
TGCAGTGCTAGAGATCCGGACAGGGGGCGAGGCACTGAAGCTTTCTTT
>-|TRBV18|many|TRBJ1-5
CASSREDSNQPQHF
TGTGCCAGCTCACGTGAGGATAGCAATCAGCCCCAGCATTTT
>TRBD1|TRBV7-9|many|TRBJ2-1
CASSLQTGSYNEQFF
TGTGCCAGCAGCCTCCAGACAGGGAGCTACAATGAGCAGTTCTTC
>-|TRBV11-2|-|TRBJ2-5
CASSLARGVLGGETQYF
TGTGCCAGCAGCTTAGCCCGTGGCGTGTTAGGGGGAGAGACCCAGTACTTC
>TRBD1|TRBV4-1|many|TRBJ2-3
CASSQAPGGPDTQYF
TGCGCCAGCAGCCAAGCACCAGGGGGCCCAGATACGCAGTATTTT
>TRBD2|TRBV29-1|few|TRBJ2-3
CSVDGTSFDTQYF
TGCAGCGTTGATGGGACTAGCTTTGACACGCAGTATTTT
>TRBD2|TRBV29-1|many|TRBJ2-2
CSVDSGRGFGELFF
TGCAGCGTTGATAGCGGGAGAGGTTTCGGGGAGCTGTTTTTT
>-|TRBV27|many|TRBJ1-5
CASSFTGNQPQHF
TGTGCCAGCAGTTTTACGGGAAATCAGCCCCAGCATTTT
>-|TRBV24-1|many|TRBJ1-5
CATSDPAQFEPQHF
TGTGCCACCAGTGACCCGGCCCAGTTCGAGCCCCAGCATTTT
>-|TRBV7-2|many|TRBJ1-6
CASSLYQGPLHF
TGTGCCAGCAGCCTGTACCAAGGGCCCCTCCACTTT
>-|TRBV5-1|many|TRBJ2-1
CASSLVTLVRAGMVF
TGCGCCAGCAGCTTGGTTACGTTGGTAAGGGCAGGGATGGTCTTC
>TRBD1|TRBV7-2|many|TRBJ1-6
CASSLDRGLTSPLHF
TGTGCCAGCAGCCTAGACAGGGGGCTAACCTCACCCCTCCACTTT
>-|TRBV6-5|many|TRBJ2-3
CASSYAALDTQYF
TGTGCCAGCAGTTACGCGGCGTTGGATACGCAGTATTTT
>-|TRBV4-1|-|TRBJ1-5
CASSPRTDSNQPQHF
TGCGCCAGCAGCCCAAGGACGGATAGCAATCAGCCCCAGCATTTT
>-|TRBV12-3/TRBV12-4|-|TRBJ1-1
CASSLDSPNAFF
TGTGCCAGCAGTTTAGACAGTCCGAATGCTTTCTTT
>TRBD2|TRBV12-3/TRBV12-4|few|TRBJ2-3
CASSLAGGGRDTQYF
TGTGCCAGCAGCCTAGCGGGAGGGGGAAGAGATACGCAGTATTTT
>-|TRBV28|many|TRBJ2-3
CASRPPGTDTQYF
TGTGCCAGCAGACCCCCGGGCACAGATACGCAGTATTTT
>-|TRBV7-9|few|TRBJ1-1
CASSGGWGTEAFF
TGTGCCAGCAGCGGTGGATGGGGCACTGAAGCTTTCTTT
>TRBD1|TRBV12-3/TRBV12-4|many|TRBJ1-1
CASSLSAGGKTEAFF
TGTGCCAGCAGTTTATCCGCAGGGGGTAAAACTGAAGCTTTCTTT
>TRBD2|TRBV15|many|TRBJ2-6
CATSGGTGANVLTF
TGTGCCACGAGCGGGGGAACCGGGGCCAACGTCCTGACTTTC
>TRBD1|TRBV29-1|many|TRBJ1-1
CSVDGAGGAFF
TGCAGCGTTGACGGGGCAGGGGGGGCTTTCTTT
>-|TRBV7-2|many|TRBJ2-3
CASSGGGTDTQYF
TGTGCCAGCTCTGGAGGGGGCACAGATACGCAGTATTTT
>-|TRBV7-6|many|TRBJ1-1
CASSLQGTNTEAFF
TGTGCCAGCAGCCTACAGGGTACAAACACTGAAGCTTTCTTT
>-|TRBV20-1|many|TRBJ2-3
CSASGLNTDTQYF
TGCAGTGCTTCCGGCCTAAACACAGATACGCAGTATTTT
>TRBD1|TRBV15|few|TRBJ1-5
CATSRSGQGAEPQHF
TGTGCCACCAGCAGATCCGGACAGGGCGCAGAGCCCCAGCATTTT